These T cell receptor beta chains were read from a single sample in a study of T cells in Graves' hyperthyroidism and ophthalmopathy. A single record per CDR3 protein comes from TCRdb applying MiXCR to the multiplex PCR reads. This repertoire shows 620,000 or so distinct CDR3 sequences, more than 12% found once; its top ten account for roughly an eighth. Source material: blood. Receptor source: a woman between 50 and 59 years old with Graves' ophthalmopathy. CDR3s include the opening cysteine and the closing phenylalanine or tryptophan. A D gene is named only where the DNA matches it firmly. Rows may omit the clone size; those that give it use once, few, many or a size class.

TRBV20-1	TRBJ2-3	-	TRBD2	17	CSAYGLAGGPGTDTQYF	TGCAGTGCTTACGGACTAGCGGGAGGGCCTGGCACAGATACGCAGTATTTT
TRBV2	TRBJ2-3	many	TRBD1	13	CASRNRQGSPQYF	TGTGCCAGCAGAAACAGACAGGGTTCACCGCAGTATTTT
TRBV24-1	TRBJ2-1	many	TRBD1	16	CATSDAPGQGYNEQFF	TGTGCCACCAGTGATGCTCCGGGACAGGGGTACAATGAGCAGTTCTTC
TRBV7-9	TRBJ1-1	many	-	11	CASSLGPAAFF	TGTGCCAGCAGCTTAGGGCCCGCAGCTTTCTTT
TRBV7-3	TRBJ2-1	-	TRBD2	17	CASSLTRSLAGVNEQFF	TGTGCCAGCAGCTTAACGCGGAGTCTAGCGGGAGTCAATGAGCAGTTCTTC
TRBV5-6	TRBJ2-7	few	-	14	CASSGRDAPYEEYF	TGTGCCAGCAGCGGCAGGGACGCCCCCTACGAGGAGTACTTC
TRBV2	TRBJ2-7	many	-	14	CASRWVQGSYEQYF	TGTGCCAGCCGGTGGGTACAGGGCTCCTACGAGCAGTACTTC
TRBV7-8	TRBJ2-7	many	-	13	CATRGERSYEQYF	TGTGCCACCAGAGGGGAGCGGAGCTACGAGCAGTACTTC
TRBV5-1	TRBJ2-1	many	TRBD1	15	CASSPSDRGGYEQFF	TGCGCCAGCAGCCCTTCGGACAGGGGAGGTTATGAGCAGTTCTTC
TRBV7-9	TRBJ2-5	many	TRBD2	15	CASSLFRSGKETQYF	TGTGCCAGCAGCTTATTTCGTAGCGGGAAAGAGACCCAGTACTTC
TRBV28	TRBJ1-2	-	TRBD1	14	CASITGGPRDGYTF	TGTGCCAGCATCACAGGGGGCCCACGGGATGGCTACACCTTC
TRBV20-1	TRBJ2-1	many	TRBD2	14	CSARRGLGYNEQFF	TGCAGTGCTCGCCGGGGACTAGGGTACAATGAGCAGTTCTTC
TRBV15	TRBJ2-7	few	TRBD1	16	CATSRSWGQGQAEQYF	TGTGCCACCAGCAGATCGTGGGGACAGGGCCAGGCCGAGCAGTACTTC
TRBV15	TRBJ2-3	-	TRBD2	16	CATWGGRGPFTDTQYF	TGTGCCACGTGGGGCGGGAGGGGGCCCTTCACAGATACGCAGTATTTT
TRBV20-1	TRBJ2-7	many	TRBD2	17	CSARAVTSGRAAYEQYF	TGCAGTGCTAGAGCCGTCACTAGCGGGAGGGCCGCCTACGAGCAGTACTTC
TRBV27	TRBJ2-7	many	-	16	CASSPYPARADYEQYF	TGTGCCAGCAGCCCGTACCCCGCAAGGGCGGACTACGAGCAGTACTTC
TRBV6-2/TRBV6-3	TRBJ2-7	-	TRBD1	14	CASSFPDRGNEQYF	TGTGCCAGCAGTTTCCCCGACAGGGGCAACGAGCAGTACTTC
TRBV7-2	TRBJ1-3	many	-	15	CASSLVSGPGNTIYF	TGTGCCAGCAGCTTAGTTTCCGGGCCCGGAAACACCATATATTTT
TRBV29-1	TRBJ2-4	many	TRBD2	15	CSVVGLAGAKNIQYF	TGCAGCGTTGTGGGGCTAGCGGGAGCCAAAAACATTCAGTACTTC
TRBV28	TRBJ1-5	many	TRBD1	16	CASSLWTGPSNQPQHF	TGTGCCAGCAGTTTATGGACAGGGCCTAGCAATCAGCCCCAGCATTTT
TRBV10-3	TRBJ1-2	many	TRBD1	14	CAIRRTGTAYGYTF	TGTGCCATCAGACGGACAGGGACCGCTTATGGCTACACCTTC
TRBV5-1	TRBJ1-5	many	TRBD1	13	CASRQGGDQPQHF	TGCGCCAGCAGGCAGGGGGGGGATCAGCCCCAGCATTTT
TRBV11-2	TRBJ2-3	many	TRBD2	15	CASSLAAGAADTQYF	TGTGCCAGCAGCTTAGCCGCGGGAGCGGCAGATACGCAGTATTTT
TRBV7-2	TRBJ1-2	many	-	14	CASSLAGFFGGYTF	TGTGCCAGCAGCTTAGCGGGTTTTTTTGGAGGCTACACCTTC
TRBV12-3/TRBV12-4	TRBJ2-2	many	-	15	CASSLMASFAGELFF	TGTGCCAGCAGTTTAATGGCTAGCTTCGCCGGGGAGCTGTTTTTT
TRBV24-1	TRBJ2-7	few	TRBD2	15	CATSDGLAGVYEQYF	TGTGCCACCAGTGATGGTCTAGCGGGAGTCTACGAGCAGTACTTC
TRBV11-1	TRBJ1-2	many	-	14	CASSLTTDYYGYTF	TGTGCCAGCAGCTTAACGACAGATTACTATGGCTACACCTTC
TRBV18	TRBJ1-3	many	-	14	CASSPVESGNTIYF	TGTGCCAGCTCACCGGTAGAATCTGGAAACACCATATATTTT
TRBV7-3	TRBJ2-1	many	TRBD2	18	CASSPRPTSGSSYNEQFF	TGTGCCAGCAGTCCCCGTCCGACTAGCGGGAGTTCCTACAATGAGCAGTTCTTC
TRBV19	TRBJ2-2	-	-	14	CAGNSQSNTGELFF	TGTGCCGGTAATTCCCAGTCGAACACCGGGGAGCTGTTTTTT
TRBV7-7	TRBJ2-1	many	-	16	CASSPGGLGAYNEQFF	TGTGCTAGCAGTCCCGGCGGACTGGGAGCCTACAATGAGCAGTTCTTC
TRBV7-9	TRBJ2-3	many	TRBD1	17	CASRSKTSGQGPDTQYF	TGTGCCAGCAGATCGAAAACGTCGGGACAGGGTCCAGATACGCAGTATTTT
TRBV9	TRBJ2-7	few	TRBD2	16	CASSVVAGGPMDEQYF	TGTGCCAGCAGCGTAGTGGCGGGAGGGCCGATGGACGAGCAGTACTTC
TRBV5-5	TRBJ1-5	few	-	18	CASSLMNGGTGGNQPQHF	TGTGCCAGCAGCTTGATGAATGGGGGGACGGGTGGCAATCAGCCCCAGCATTTT
TRBV20-1	TRBJ2-1	many	TRBD1	15	CSASSSGQVYNEQFF	TGCAGTGCTAGTTCCTCGGGACAGGTTTACAATGAGCAGTTCTTC
TRBV7-9	TRBJ1-3	few	-	13	CASSLFVENTIYF	TGTGCCAGCAGCTTGTTTGTTGAGAACACCATATATTTT
TRBV18	TRBJ2-2	few	TRBD1	15	CASSPPNRGTGELFF	TGTGCCAGCTCACCACCCAACAGGGGAACCGGGGAGCTGTTTTTT
TRBV3-1	TRBJ1-3	many	-	15	CASSWGSGSGNTIYF	TGTGCCAGCAGCTGGGGATCCGGCTCTGGAAACACCATATATTTT
TRBV6-1	TRBJ2-2	many	TRBD1	16	CASTIQDRPNTGELFF	TGTGCCAGCACCATACAGGACAGGCCGAACACCGGGGAGCTGTTTTTT
TRBV19	TRBJ1-2	-	TRBD1	13	CASEPGGSYGYTF	TGTGCCAGTGAACCAGGGGGCAGCTATGGCTACACCTTC
TRBV10-3	TRBJ1-1	many	-	13	CAISRDRISEAFF	TGTGCCATCAGCCGGGACCGCATTTCTGAAGCTTTCTTT
TRBV20-1	TRBJ1-2	-	-	15	CSARLAGDHYYGYTF	TGCAGTGCTAGACTTGCGGGGGACCACTACTATGGCTACACCTTC
TRBV18	TRBJ2-3	many	-	15	CASSPVGGMGDTQYF	TGTGCCAGCTCACCAGTAGGAGGGATGGGAGATACGCAGTATTTT
TRBV12-3/TRBV12-4	TRBJ2-1	many	-	14	CASSSSGRYNEQFF	TGTGCCAGCAGCTCCTCGGGGCGCTACAATGAGCAGTTCTTC
TRBV6-1	TRBJ2-4	-	-	14	CASRPGGGVGIQYF	TGTGCCAGCAGGCCCGGGGGAGGTGTGGGCATTCAGTACTTC
TRBV5-1	TRBJ2-5	few	TRBD1	15	CASSLGTGTEETQYF	TGCGCCAGCAGCTTAGGAACCGGGACAGAAGAGACCCAGTACTTC
TRBV20-1	TRBJ1-5	few	-	18	CSARESPDRILSNQPQHF	TGCAGTGCTAGAGAATCACCGGACCGAATCCTTAGCAATCAGCCCCAGCATTTT
TRBV20-1	TRBJ2-7	many	-	11	CSARLGNEQYF	TGCAGTGCTAGATTGGGGAACGAGCAGTACTTC
TRBV2	TRBJ2-7	many	TRBD1	12	CASRDRLYEQYF	TGTGCCAGCCGGGACAGACTCTACGAGCAGTACTTC
TRBV11-1	TRBJ2-1	many	-	15	CASSLTSQPNNEQFF	TGTGCCAGCAGCCTCACCTCGCAACCAAACAATGAGCAGTTCTTC
TRBV7-8	TRBJ2-1	many	-	14	CASSLDGRRGEQFF	TGTGCCAGCAGCTTAGATGGTCGTCGCGGTGAGCAGTTCTTC
TRBV5-1	TRBJ2-3	-	-	15	CASSSDVTSTDTQYF	TGCGCCAGCAGCTCGGACGTCACTAGCACAGATACGCAGTATTTT
TRBV24-1	TRBJ2-1	many	TRBD2	16	CATSDRTSGSYNEQFF	TGTGCCACCAGTGACCGTACTAGCGGAAGTTACAATGAGCAGTTCTTC
TRBV20-1	TRBJ2-5	few	-	13	CSAYSQVGETQYF	TGCAGTGCTTACTCCCAAGTTGGGGAGACCCAGTACTTC
TRBV9	TRBJ2-1	many	TRBD1	14	CASSTGTGHNEQFF	TGTGCCAGCAGCACCGGGACAGGCCACAATGAGCAGTTCTTC
TRBV2	TRBJ2-1	many	-	14	CASSRGASYNEQFF	TGTGCCAGCAGCAGGGGGGCGTCGTACAATGAGCAGTTCTTC
TRBV3-1	TRBJ1-2	many	TRBD1	13	CASRGDSYYGYTF	TGTGCCAGCAGGGGGGACAGTTACTATGGCTACACCTTC
TRBV3-1	TRBJ2-2	-	TRBD2	17	CASSLLGSGANTGELFF	TGTGCCAGCAGCCTGCTTGGTAGCGGGGCGAACACCGGGGAGCTGTTTTTT
TRBV2	TRBJ2-7	many	TRBD1	13	CASSRDSRYEQYF	TGTGCCAGCAGCAGGGACAGTCGCTACGAGCAGTACTTC